The clone carrying this TCR beta chain was counted only a few times. What it binds is unknown. This CDR3 spans 14 amino acids. The V and J ends lost 2 bases and 2 bases respectively, with 9 bases between them. From 5'RACE with constant-segment primers came TCR alpha and TCR beta cDNA libraries that carried sample barcodes and UMIs. TCRdb analysed the 5' RACE reads with MiXCR anew, one entry per CDR3 protein. The repertoire holds 210,000 or so distinct CDR3 sequences, with under 30% as singletons. The sample is drawn from a study of T-cell memory formation after mild COVID-19. Study at large: Largely, the TCR clusters proved donor specific. Findings of the study overall: Among clones peaking at day 37 in the second wave, SARS-CoV-2 specificity remained unconfirmed. Largely, contracting CD4+ clones fell within CM and EM, and contracting CD8+ clones within EMRA.

The origin of this receptor is an adult woman who had mild COVID-19 (a few samples of this study predate the infection). Cell type and time point are not known. Material: PBMCs or a T cell subset sorted from them (not recorded which). The rearrangement joins TRBV12-3 or TRBV12-4 to TRBJ2-5, with D hard to call. CDR3 protein: CASSLRRQQETQYF. In DNA form, the CDR3 reads TGTGCCAGCAGTTTAAGGCGTCAGCAAGAGACCCAGTACTTC.